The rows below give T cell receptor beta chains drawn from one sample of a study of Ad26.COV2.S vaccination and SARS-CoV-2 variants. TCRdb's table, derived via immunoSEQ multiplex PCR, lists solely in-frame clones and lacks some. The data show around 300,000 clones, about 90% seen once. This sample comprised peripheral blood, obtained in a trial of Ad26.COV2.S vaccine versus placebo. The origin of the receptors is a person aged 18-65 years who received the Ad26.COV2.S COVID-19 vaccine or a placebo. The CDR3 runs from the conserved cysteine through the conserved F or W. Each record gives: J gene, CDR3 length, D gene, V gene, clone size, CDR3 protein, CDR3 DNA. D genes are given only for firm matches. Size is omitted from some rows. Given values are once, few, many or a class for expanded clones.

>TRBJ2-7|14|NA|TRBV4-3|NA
CASSHRDTAYEQYF
TGCGCCAGCAGCCATAGGGACACAGCCTACGAGCAGTACTTC
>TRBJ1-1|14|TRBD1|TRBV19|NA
CASSPQGAGTEAFF
TGTGCCAGTAGTCCTCAGGGGGCAGGAACTGAAGCTTTCTTT
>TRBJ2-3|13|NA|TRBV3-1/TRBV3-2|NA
CASCKAQTDTQYF
TGTGCCAGCTGCAAGGCCCAAACAGATACGCAGTATTTT
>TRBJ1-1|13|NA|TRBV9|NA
CASSVTDNTEAFF
TGTGCCAGCAGCGTAACAGATAACACTGAAGCTTTCTTT
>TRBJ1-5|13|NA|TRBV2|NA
CASRSTGNQPQHF
TGTGCCAGCAGATCTACAGGGAACCAGCCCCAGCATTTT
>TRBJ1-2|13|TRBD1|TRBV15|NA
CATSRPTGVGYTF
TGTGCCACCAGCAGACCGACAGGGGTGGGCTACACCTTC
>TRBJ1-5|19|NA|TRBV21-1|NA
CASSPRGCHRALSNQPQHF
TGTGCCAGCTCTCCACGGGGTTGCCACAGGGCCCTTAGCAATCAGCCCCAGCATTTT
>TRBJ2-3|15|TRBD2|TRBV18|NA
CASSSSSGSTDTQYF
TGTGCCAGCTCATCCTCTAGCGGGAGCACAGATACGCAGTATTTT
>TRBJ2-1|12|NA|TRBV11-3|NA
CASSLEDNEQFF
TGTGCCAGCAGCTTAGAGGACAATGAGCAGTTCTTC
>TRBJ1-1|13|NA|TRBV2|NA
CASSDQGIAEAFF
TGTGCCAGCAGTGATCAGGGTATCGCTGAAGCTTTCTTT
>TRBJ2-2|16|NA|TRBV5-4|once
CASSSSVGAVTGELFF
NA
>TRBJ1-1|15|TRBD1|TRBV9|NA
CASSARTGKGTEAFF
TGTGCCAGCAGCGCCCGGACAGGCAAAGGCACTGAAGCTTTCTTT
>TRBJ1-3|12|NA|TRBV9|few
CASGSPGNTIYF
TGTGCCAGCGGCAGTCCTGGAAACACCATATATTTT
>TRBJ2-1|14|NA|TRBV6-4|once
CASSALQGFGEQFF
TGTGCCAGCAGTGCCCTTCAGGGGTTCGGTGAGCAGTTCTTC
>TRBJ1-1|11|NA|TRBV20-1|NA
CSASGNTEAFF
TGCAGTGCTAGCGGGAACACTGAAGCTTTCTTT
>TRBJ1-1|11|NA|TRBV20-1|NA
CRVVRNTEAFF
TGTAGGGTAGTTAGGAACACTGAAGCTTTCTTT
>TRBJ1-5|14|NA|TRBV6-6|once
CATHKGPGNQPQHF
TGTGCCACCCACAAAGGACCTGGCAATCAGCCCCAGCATTTT
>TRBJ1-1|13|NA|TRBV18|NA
CASSPGLDTEAFF
TGTGCCAGCTCACCAGGCCTCGACACTGAAGCTTTCTTT
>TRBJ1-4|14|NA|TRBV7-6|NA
CASSLVGFSEKLFF
TGTGCCAGCAGCTTAGTAGGGTTTAGCGAAAAACTGTTTTTT
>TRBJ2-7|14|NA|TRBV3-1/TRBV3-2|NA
CASSQAYWTPEQYF
TGTGCCAGCAGCCAGGCATACTGGACTCCCGAGCAGTACTTC
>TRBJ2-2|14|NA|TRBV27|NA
CASSLLSAAGELFF
TGTGCCAGCAGTTTACTTTCGGCCGCCGGGGAGCTGTTTTTT
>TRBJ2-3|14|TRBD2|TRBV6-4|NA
CASSERGGTDTQYF
TGTGCCAGCAGTGAGCGGGGGGGCACAGATACGCAGTATTTT
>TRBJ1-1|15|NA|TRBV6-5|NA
CASSTERPAVTEAFF
TGTGCCAGCAGTACCGAGAGGCCCGCGGTCACTGAAGCTTTCTTT
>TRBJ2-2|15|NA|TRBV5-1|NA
CASSFQGPGTGELFF
TGCGCCAGCAGCTTCCAGGGCCCGGGGACCGGGGAGCTGTTTTTT
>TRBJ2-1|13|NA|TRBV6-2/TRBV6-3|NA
CASSYSARTDWFF
TGTGCCAGCAGTTACTCGGCAAGGACCGACTGGTTCTTC
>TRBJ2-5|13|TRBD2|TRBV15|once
CATSGGVGETQYF
TGTGCCACCAGTGGGGGGGTTGGGGAGACCCAGTACTTC
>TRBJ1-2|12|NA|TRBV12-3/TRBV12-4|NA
CASSSDSYGYTF
TGTGCCAGCAGTTCGGACAGCTATGGCTACACCTTC
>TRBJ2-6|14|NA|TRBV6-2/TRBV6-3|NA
CASSDFPGANVLTF
TGTGCCAGCAGCGACTTCCCTGGGGCCAACGTCCTGACTTTC
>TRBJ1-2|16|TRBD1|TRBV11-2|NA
CASRPGQEKTNYGYTF
TGTGCCAGCAGGCCAGGACAGGAGAAGACTAACTATGGCTACACCTTC